One and the same sample provided the 20 T cell receptor beta chains below, sequenced in a study of Graves' ophthalmopathy and Graves' hyperthyroidism. Transcripts of RNA were the source for amplifying TCR beta CDR3 regions. First-round RT-PCR employed HTBI primers, with a second-round multiplex PCR after it. TCRdb ran MiXCR on the multiplex PCR reads and lists one entry per CDR3 protein. The table shows 650,000 to 800,000 distinct CDR3 sequences, with about two fifths occurring only once. Sequencing was done on a sample of peripheral blood. Receptors originate from an adult man with Graves' ophthalmopathy.

This clonotype has at least ten counts. V gene TRBV19 combines with J gene TRBJ2-7; D is ambiguous. The CDR3 has 15 residues. Trimming removed 6 bases from V and 1 base from J, with 16 bases in between. Germline CDR1 and CDR2: LNHDA and SQIVND (reference sequence). CDR3 sequence reads: CASRSVTAYSYEQYF. The CDR3 DNA is TGTGCCAGTAGATCGGTTACAGCGTATTCCTACGAGCAGTACTTC.

This clonotype has ten or more counts. The rearrangement links TRBV12-3 or TRBV12-4 to TRBJ1-3; no clear D. With 5 bases removed from V and 9 bases from J, the gap between germline ends came to 20 bases. This CDR3 region has 15 residues. The DNA for the CDR3 is TGTGCCAGCAGTCCCCTTTGGAACACCCTTTCCACCATATATTTT. It specifies CASSPLWNTLSTIYF.

With regard to this clonotype: A junction boundary mismatches the germline segment, possibly from a read error. The chain joins TRBV10-3 to TRBJ1-4; D call uncertain. This CDR3 has 17 amino acids. Per the germline V gene, CDR1 is ENHRY and CDR2 is SYGVKD. This CDR3 reads CASSYSNRRRTNEKLFF. The CDR3 DNA is TGTGCCAGCAGTTATTCGAATAGGAGGCGGACTAATGAAAAACTGTTTTTT.

This clonotype was counted between two and nine times. This chain joins TRBV4-1 and TRBJ2-7; D gene uncertain. The CDR3 is made up of 15 amino acids. Germline assignment: CDR1 MGHRA and CDR2 YSYEKL. V was shortened by 0 bases and J by 3 bases, with 12 bases between the two germline ends. The CDR3 reads CASSQEGSLSYEQYF. CDR3 DNA sequence: TGCGCCAGCAGCCAAGAAGGTAGCTTAAGCTACGAGCAGTACTTC.

The J gene is TRBJ1-3, the V gene TRBV6-6; D possibly corresponds to TRBD1 (5 bases). The ends were cut back, 0 bases at V and 6 bases at J, with 12 bases in the middle. Germline V lookup: CDR1 MNHNY, CDR2 SVGAGI (reference sequence). CDR3 length equals 15 residues. This CDR3 reads CASSYSYQGTNTIYF. The CDR3, as DNA: TGTGCCAGCAGTTACTCCTACCAGGGTACAAACACCATATATTTT.

The rearrangement joins TRBV7-9 to TRBJ1-5, with D unresolved. Germline assignment: CDR1 SEHNR and CDR2 FQNEAQ (reference sequence). Trimming took 5 bases from V and 7 from J, leaving 15 bases between them. CDR3 length equals 14 residues. CDR3 bases: TGTGCCAGCAGCACCGGATGGGGTGAACAGCCCCAGCATTTT. Protein sequence: CASSTGWGEQPQHF.

This chain connects TRBV7-2 to TRBJ2-7; 8 nucleotides match TRBD1. V shed 6 bases, J shed 6 bases, and the junction held 4 bases outside the gene matches. Looked up from germline, CDR1 is SGHTA and CDR2 is FQGNSA. The CDR3 runs 12 residues. CDR3 coding DNA: TGTGCCAGCAGACCTACAGGGGGCGAGCAGTACTTC. It encodes CASRPTGGEQYF. The entire variable domain, with the rest obtained from reference TRBV7-2 and TRBJ2-7, is as follows: GAGVSQSPSNKVTEKGKDVELRCDPISGHTALYWYRQSLGQGLEFLIYFQGNSAPDKSGLPSDRFSAERTGGSVSTLTIQRTQQEDSAVYLCASRPTGGEQYFGPGTRLTVT.

This clonotype came up once. V usage is TRBV29-1 and J usage is TRBJ2-2; 10 bases map to TRBD2. V shed 8 bases, J shed 1 base, and the junction held 1 base outside the gene matches. The CDR3 loop spans 13 amino acids. Germline V gene lookup returns CDR1 SQVTM and CDR2 ANQGSEA. The CDR3 region is CSRLAGNTGELFF. In DNA form, the CDR3 reads TGCAGCCGACTAGCGGGGAACACCGGGGAGCTGTTTTTT.

The genes are TRBV25-1 and TRBJ2-5; 8 nucleotides match TRBD1. The CDR3 runs 14 residues. Germline V CDR1 and CDR2: MGHDK, SYGVNS. V trimming: 6 bases; J trimming: 2 bases; junction bases outside the gene matches: 5. This chain's CDR3 is CASSRYRGQETQYF. CDR3 in DNA: TGTGCCAGCAGCCGTTACAGGGGGCAAGAGACCCAGTACTTC.

The sample holds many counts of this clonotype. The gene calls are TRBV14 and TRBJ2-2; D is perhaps TRBD1 (5 bases). Trimming removed 0 bases at V and 6 bases at J, with 17 bases between. The CDR3 covers 17 residues. Germline assignment: CDR1 SGHDN and CDR2 FVKESK. The CDR3 bases are TGTGCCAGCAGCCAAGACGACAGCCTCCTTCACGCCGGGGAGCTGTTTTTT. Protein sequence: CASSQDDSLLHAGELFF.

A word on this clonotype: The junction departs from the called germline gene at one end, perhaps through a read error. The chain links TRBV4-1 to TRBJ1-2, with no clear D. Germline values: CDR1 MGHRA, CDR2 YSYEKL. This CDR3 is built from 16 residues. CDR3: CASSQFQRGEYYGYTF. The CDR3 nucleotides read TGTGCCAGCAGCCAATTCCAGCGGGGAGAGTACTATGGCTACACCTTC.

This clonotype showed up many times. CDR3 coding DNA: TGCGCCAGCAGCCAAGCCCAGGGGAACTATGGCTACACCTTC. Translating gives CASSQAQGNYGYTF. The V call is TRBV4-3, the J call TRBJ1-2; a possible D gene is TRBD1 (6 bases). CDR3 size: 14 residues. Germline-derived CDR1 and CDR2 are LGHNA and YSLEER. Trimming cost V 1 base and J 2 bases, with 8 bases left between them.

This rearrangement joins TRBV29-1 to TRBJ2-5, with 11 bases matching TRBD1. The CDR3 runs to 15 residues. Germline V lookup: CDR1 SQVTM, CDR2 ANQGSEA. Losses at the gene ends were 1 base for V and 3 bases for J; bases not matched to a gene: 4. CDR3 sequence reads: CSVEGGTGGEETQYF. The CDR3 DNA follows: TGCAGCGTTGAAGGCGGGACAGGGGGGGAAGAGACCCAGTACTTC.

Of note for this clonotype: Given a much more abundant clone one base away, this may be a read error. The CDR3 DNA sequence: TGCGCCAGCAGCTTTGGTCCCAGCTATGGCTACACCTTC. It translates to CASSFGPSYGYTF. This chain uses TRBV5-1 with TRBJ1-2; no firm D call. CDR3 length: 13 residues. V lost 2 bases to trimming and J lost 4 bases, with 9 bases between them. Germline V gene data show CDR1 as SGHRS and CDR2 as YFSETQ.

The chain joins TRBV7-2 to TRBJ2-1; 10 nucleotides align to TRBD2. Germline V CDR1 and CDR2: SGHTA, FQGNSA. Germline trimming cut 5 bases from V and 9 bases from J; bases unmatched to any gene: 16. The length of the CDR3 is 17 residues. The CDR3 region has the DNA TGTGCCAGCAGCCGCGCGGTTCTAGCGGGAGCCCATGGTGAGCAGTTCTTC. This translates into CASSRAVLAGAHGEQFF.

This chain joins TRBV3-1 and TRBJ2-7; D is unresolved. With 1 base removed from V and 7 bases from J, the gap between germline ends came to 11 bases. The CDR3 is 13 residues long. Germline lookup yields CDR1 LGHDT and CDR2 YNNKEL (reference sequence). The CDR3: CASSQAPAREQYF. In DNA, the CDR3 is TGTGCCAGCAGCCAAGCTCCAGCACGGGAGCAGTACTTC.

V usage is TRBV10-3 and J usage is TRBJ1-3; the D gene is possibly TRBD1 (5 bases). The CDR3 is 15 amino acids. V dropped 10 bases and J dropped 0 bases, with 16 bases sitting between them. Germline CDR1 and CDR2: ENHRY and SYGVKD. The CDR3 DNA reads as TGTGCCAGCAGACGCGGGGCTCTCTCTGGAAACACCATATATTTT. This sequence encodes CASRRGALSGNTIYF.

The V gene is TRBV18, the J gene TRBJ1-1; D is unclear. Trimming stripped 4 bases from V and 1 base from J, with 10 bases between. Germline V gives CDR1 KGHSH, CDR2 LQKENI. The CDR3 is made up of 14 amino acids. CDR3 in DNA: TGTGCCAGCTCACTGCCCCAAGAGAACACTGAAGCTTTCTTT. It yields the protein CASSLPQENTEAFF.

About this clonotype: This may be a read error, as it is one base from a much larger clone. This chain links TRBV6-6 with TRBJ1-5; D not resolved. From germline, CDR1 is MNHNY and CDR2 SVGAGI (reference sequence). Deletions cut 2 bases from V and 4 bases from J, with 9 bases between. The CDR3 loop spans 14 amino acids. CDR3 loop: CASSYSPGNQPQHF. In nucleotides, the CDR3 is TGTGCCAGCAGTTACAGCCCCGGAAATCAGCCCCAGCATTTT.

There are a few counts of this clonotype. The CDR3 bases are TGTGCCAGCGTACAGGGGGCGGCTGGCTACACCTTC. Translation: CASVQGAAGYTF. The rearrangement uses TRBV6-1 and TRBJ1-2; 9 bases match TRBD1. This CDR3 contains 12 residues. Looked up from germline, CDR1 is MNHNS and CDR2 is SASEGT. The ends lost 8 bases at V and 7 bases at J; junction bases unmatched: 5.